These 20 T cell receptor beta chains share one sample of origin, sequenced in a study of cytomegalovirus exposure and HLA in healthy donors (TCRdb year 2017). Library preparation used the immunoSEQ multiplex PCR assay. A mixture of 60 forward primers for TCR Vbeta segments and 13 reverse primers for TCR Jbeta segments was used in the multiplex PCR. TCRdb took over this immuneACCESS table, retaining in-frame rearrangements with V and J assigned. Such tables are incomplete; in checked studies, under half of the missing clones stem from an unresolved V gene, and the remainder is unexplained. This sample is represented by 180,000 or so clones; 82% of them were singletons. Of the sample, 0.098% falls within the top ten clones. Sequencing was performed on PBMCs. These receptors originate from a boy aged 2-9 years in good health and CMV-seronegative.

The chain has TRBV6-5 and TRBJ1-6; D is uncertain. Germline V lookup: CDR1 MNHEY, CDR2 SVGAGI. V lost 5 bases, J lost 8 bases, and 16 bases lay in between. The CDR3 covers 15 residues. CDR3 nucleotide sequence: TGTGCCAGCAGTAGGCGGTCGCTGGGTGATTCACCCCTCCACTTT. It is translated as CASSRRSLGDSPLHF.

This chain joins TRBV27 and TRBJ2-3; 7 bases agree with TRBD2. The CDR3 contains 15 residues. With 2 bases clipped from V and 1 base from J, the junction kept 3 bases outside the gene matches. The germline gives CDR1 MNHEY, CDR2 SMNVEV (reference sequence). The CDR3 nucleotides read TGTGCCAGCAGTTTAATGGGGGGGGGCACAGATACGCAGTATTTT. Amino acids: CASSLMGGGTDTQYF.

This chain links TRBV28 with TRBJ1-4; D is uncertain. CDR1 is MDHEN, CDR2 SYDVKM, per germline. The length of the CDR3 is 15 residues. Trimming removed 4 bases from V and 5 bases from J, with 14 bases in between. The CDR3 is CASSSWTGMNEKLFF. In DNA form, the CDR3 reads TGTGCCAGCAGTTCCTGGACGGGAATGAATGAAAAACTGTTTTTT. Complete variable domain (other parts from reference TRBV28 and TRBJ1-4): DVKVTQSSRYLVKRTGEKVFLECVQDMDHENMFWYRQDPGLGLRLIYFSYDVKMKEKGDIPEGYSVSREKKERFSLILESASTNQTSMYLCASSSWTGMNEKLFFGSGTQLSVL.

The rearrangement links TRBV29-1 to TRBJ2-5, with unresolved D. Germline assignment: CDR1 SQVTM and CDR2 ANQGSEA. V was shortened by 5 bases and J by 2 bases, with 6 bases between the two germline ends. The length of the CDR3 is 11 residues. The CDR3 loop is CSVTVQETQYF. The DNA of the CDR3 is TGCAGCGTTACAGTACAAGAGACCCAGTACTTC.

J is TRBJ2-1 and V is TRBV4-3, with TRBD2 identical over 11 bases. V lost 4 bases, J lost 10 bases, and 9 bases stayed unmatched. CDR3 length: 15 residues. Germline values: CDR1 LGHNA, CDR2 YSLEER. CDR3 region: CASSLLAGGRGEQFF. The CDR3, as DNA: TGCGCCAGCAGCCTCTTAGCGGGGGGGCGGGGAGAGCAGTTCTTC.

This clone was seen a handful of times. The chain links TRBV6-5 to TRBJ2-7; 7 bases fit TRBD1. V gave up 6 bases and J gave up 2 bases; unmatched junction bases: 4. Germline V gene sequence: CDR1 MNHEY, CDR2 SVGAGI. CDR3 length equals 13 residues. The CDR3 DNA sequence: TGTGCCAGCAGACGCGACAGGGCCTACGAGCAGTACTTC. Amino acids: CASRRDRAYEQYF.

The chain links TRBV4-3 to TRBJ2-3; no clear D gene. CDR1 and CDR2 from the germline V gene are LGHNA and YSLEER. V was shortened by 2 bases and J by 1 base, with 10 bases between the two germline ends. The CDR3 covers 15 residues. The CDR3 spells CASSQSSVGTDTQYF. In nucleotides, the CDR3 is TGCGCCAGCAGCCAATCGAGCGTCGGCACAGATACGCAGTATTTT.

The CDR3 is CASSPKTGTNTEAFF. CDR3 DNA: TGTGCCAGCAGCCCGAAGACAGGGACGAACACTGAAGCTTTCTTT. The chain has TRBV9 and TRBJ1-1; TRBD1 agrees at 7 bases. The CDR3 has 15 residues. CDR1 and CDR2 (germline): SGDLS, YYNGEE. The ends lost 4 bases at V and 1 base at J; junction bases unmatched: 7.

This chain links TRBV5-1 with TRBJ2-5; perhaps TRBD1 as D (5 bases). Germline V gives CDR1 SGHRS, CDR2 YFSETQ. There are 15 residues in the CDR3. V was trimmed by 0 bases and J by 6 bases, leaving 15 bases between them. The CDR3 DNA follows: TGCGCCAGCAGCTTGGGTGGGGCCCAGTTTAAGACCCAGTACTTC. It codes for CASSLGGAQFKTQYF.

The rearrangement links TRBV7-2 to TRBJ1-2; D remains ambiguous. The germline gives CDR1 SGHTA, CDR2 FQGNSA. The CDR3 length is 13 residues. Between the trimmed V and J ends, which lost 1 base and 5 bases, there was a span of 8 bases. CDR3 loop: CASSLVAGYGYTF. CDR3 DNA sequence: TGTGCCAGCAGCTTAGTCGCGGGGTATGGCTACACCTTC. Full variable domain (missing parts from reference TRBV7-2 and TRBJ1-2): GAGVSQSPSNKVTEKGKDVELRCDPISGHTALYWYRQSLGQGLEFLIYFQGNSAPDKSGLPSDRFSAERTGGSVSTLTIQRTQQEDSAVYLCASSLVAGYGYTFGSGTRLTVV.

The chain has TRBV7-9 and TRBJ1-3; D might be TRBD1 (5 bases). The CDR3 runs 17 residues. Trimming removed 5 bases from V and 2 bases from J, with 19 bases in between. Germline V lookup: CDR1 SEHNR, CDR2 FQNEAQ (reference sequence). The chain's CDR3 is CASSTFTVGTTGNTIYF. The CDR3 DNA sequence: TGTGCCAGCAGCACCTTCACGGTGGGGACTACTGGAAACACCATATATTTT.

The chain uses TRBV7-2 and TRBJ2-1, with D perhaps TRBD1 (5 bases). The V end was cut by 5 bases, the J end by 0 bases, with 8 bases between. The CDR3 runs 14 residues. Germline CDR1 and CDR2: SGHTA and FQGNSA. In DNA, the CDR3 is TGTGCCAGCAGCCTCACAGGCTCCTACAATGAGCAGTTCTTC. Its protein is CASSLTGSYNEQFF.

About this clone: The sample contains more than one DNA sequence encoding this CDR3. This chain uses TRBV7-2 with TRBJ2-7; D possibly corresponds to TRBD1 (6 bases). The V and J ends lost 5 bases and 1 base respectively, with 9 bases between them. Germline V gene sequence: CDR1 SGHTA, CDR2 FQGNSA. The CDR3 consists of 13 residues. The CDR3 reads CASSRGHSYEQYF. CDR3 in DNA: TGTGCCAGCAGCCGGGGACATTCCTACGAGCAGTACTTC.

The chain combines TRBV10-3 with TRBJ2-1; weak D call: TRBD2 (5 bases). The V end was cut by 6 bases, the J end by 7 bases, with 13 bases between. The CDR3 loop spans 13 amino acids. Per germline, CDR1 ENHRY and CDR2 SYGVKD. Written as DNA, the CDR3 is TGTGCCATCAGCCGGGGATTTGGTAATGAGCAGTTCTTC. Protein sequence: CAISRGFGNEQFF.

This sequence joins TRBV4-3 and TRBJ2-1; D is unresolved. This CDR3 is 16 amino acids long. The V end lost 2 bases, the J end lost 5 bases, and 16 bases lay between the germline ends. Germline loops: CDR1 LGHNA, CDR2 YSLEER. CDR3 residues: CASSQSDSALNNEQFF. Here the CDR3 DNA reads TGCGCCAGCAGCCAATCCGACTCGGCCTTGAACAATGAGCAGTTCTTC.

The V call is TRBV5-4, the J call TRBJ2-2; no clear D gene. V was pared by 5 bases and J by 1 base, with 9 bases between. Germline CDR1 is SGHNT and CDR2 is YYREEE (reference sequence). CDR3 size: 14 residues. The CDR3 sequence: CASSSGWNTGELFF. The CDR3 DNA reads TGTGCCAGCAGTTCCGGGTGGAACACCGGGGAGCTGTTTTTT.

With respect to this clone: This sample also contains other DNA sequences that code for the same CDR3. The chain joins TRBV5-1 to TRBJ2-5; 8 bases match TRBD2. V lost 3 bases and J lost 1; bases outside the gene matches: 2. Germline CDR1 SGHRS, CDR2 YFSETQ. CDR3 length equals 14 residues. For the CDR3, the DNA is TGCGCCAGCAGCTCCACTAGCGGCCAAGAGACCCAGTACTTC. This sequence encodes CASSSTSGQETQYF.

This clone was found once. This chain links TRBV28 with TRBJ1-3; D possibly corresponds to TRBD1 (5 bases). This CDR3 contains 16 residues. V dropped 3 bases and J dropped 4 bases, with 16 bases sitting between them. In germline, CDR1 is MDHEN, CDR2 SYDVKM. As DNA, the CDR3 is TGTGCCAGCAGTTTCTTCCCGGGGGGTAGGGGAAACACCATATATTTT. Protein: CASSFFPGGRGNTIYF. Combining the CDR3 with reference TRBV28 and TRBJ1-3 gives the whole variable domain DVKVTQSSRYLVKRTGEKVFLECVQDMDHENMFWYRQDPGLGLRLIYFSYDVKMKEKGDIPEGYSVSREKKERFSLILESASTNQTSMYLCASSFFPGGRGNTIYFGEGSWLTVV.

This clone was found a few times. The rearrangement joins TRBV2 to TRBJ1-6, with 7 positions matching TRBD1. The junction had 2 bases not matched to a gene; V was cut back by 6 bases and J by 0 bases. CDR3 size: 15 residues. Germline V CDR1 and CDR2: SNHLY, FYNNEI. CDR3 coding DNA: TGTGCCAGCAGGGACAGGAGCTCCTATAATTCACCCCTCCACTTT. This codes for CASRDRSSYNSPLHF.

In regard to this clone: Other DNA sequences from this sample encode an identical CDR3 as well. The chain uses TRBV20-1 and TRBJ1-2; D is ambiguous. Trimming took 3 bases from V and 6 from J, leaving 5 bases between them. Germline assignment: CDR1 DFQATT and CDR2 SNEGSKA (reference sequence). The CDR3 has 10 amino acids. DNA for the CDR3: TGCAGTGCTAGTCGGGATGGCTACACCTTC. Translated, it gives CSASRDGYTF.